The entry that follows covers one T cell receptor (beta chain) sequence. Its antigen remains unidentified. Base-call qualities are not available, and no considerably larger clone is one nucleotide away. The sample has other DNA sequences that encode this CDR3 too. The V end gives up 3 bases and the J end 4 bases, leaving 0 bases in the junction not matched to a gene. From its cysteine to its phenylalanine, the CDR3 spans 12 amino acids. Just CDR3 DNA is preserved here, 36 bases in frame from base 1. Per the germline V gene, KGHSH is the CDR1 and LQKENI is the CDR2. Healthy HIV-negative adults with no recently reported acute infections or vaccinations were included as donors. All donors were Caucasian adults living in Nashville, Tennessee, USA. Magnetic negative selection was used to enrich CD4+ T cells, after which naive cells were positively selected on CD45RA and the negative fraction became the memory subset. Blood was obtained by leukapheresis, after which PBMCs were separated by Ficoll-Histopaque density gradient centrifugation and cryopreserved in liquid nitrogen vapor phase. Analytical flow cytometry was used to check the purity and quantity of each magnetically sorted T cell population. Genomic DNA was isolated from each sorted fraction and quantified by UV absorbance on a Nanodrop 2000c.

This entry is derived from a study of shared clonotypes between healthy human individuals (dated by TCRdb to about 2020). Background for the entire study: The cohort comprised two women and a few men aged 18 to 49 years. For each donor, CD4 naive and CD4 memory were each run on three plates, CD8 naive on two plates, and CD8 memory on one plate. The study deeply sequenced blood TCR repertoires of about five healthy adults to estimate repertoire size and the extent of clonotype sharing between individuals. Libraries were prepared and TCR repertoires were sequenced by different laboratories using diverse techniques, in order to increase sequencing depth and limit assay-specific biases. Leukapheresis yielded between about 0.8 and 9.5 billion PBMCs per donor. Here is what the overall study found, with its caveats: Clonotypes shared by all four sorted-subset donors showed higher generation probabilities than non-shared clonotypes. Pairwise subsampling indicated that sequencing depth was expected to affect the degree of clonotype sharing among donors. Across four donors, around 5.4% of naive CD4, roughly 3.4% of naive CD8, roughly 2.2% of memory CD4, and approximately 0.4% of memory CD8 clonotypes were shared. Only blood was sampled, and tissue TCR repertoires likely differ from those in blood. Rarefaction of sorted-subset datasets indicated incomplete sequencing despite the large sequencing depth. The small number of donors limited the genetic and exposure-history diversity represented. Naive subsets generally had larger estimated clonotype richness than memory subsets did.

Using the deep immunoSEQ assay, TCR CDR3 regions were amplified from genomic DNA by multiplex PCR. Genomic DNA extracted from each cell subset was distributed evenly over all wells of several immunoSEQ 96-well plates, and each plate served as one replicate. For sorted subsets, 150 to 250 ng genomic DNA, equal to about 30,000 T cell genomes, was loaded into each replicate PCR. Purified libraries were measured with a Qubit 3.0 fluorometer, size-checked on a Bioanalyzer 2100, and measured again with the KAPA Library Quantification kit. Each immunoSEQ 96-well plate was sequenced on its own single-read 150-cycle Illumina NextSeq 550 flow cell. Regarding the original processing steps: Because the immunoSEQ output held only junctional sequences and lacked quality scores, the filtering could not match the filtering applied to full-length reads. Sequences were annotated with PyIR, a Python wrapper for IgBLAST v1.9, using IMGT germline references to assign V/J genes and CDR3. Any read was removed if the V/J assignment was weak (E-value above 1e-6), the CDR3 was missing, or the read contained stop codons, out-of-frame junctions, or ambiguous translated residues. V3J clonotypes were defined as sequences sharing an identical inferred V gene, J gene, and CDR3 amino acid sequence. The percentage overlap between two repertoires was calculated by dividing the number of shared unique clonotypes by the size of the smaller repertoire. Three approaches were used to assess repertoire richness: RTK rarefaction, the Chao1 estimator, and Recon v2.1 estimates of unobserved clonotypes. For all TCRbeta clonotypes obtained by the gDNA method from a few donors, generation probabilities were computed with OLGA. TCRdb took over this immuneACCESS table, retaining in-frame rearrangements with V and J assigned. Such tables are incomplete; in checked studies, under half of the missing clones stem from an unresolved V gene, and the remainder is unexplained. V and J calls and clone size are as listed in that table; D and trimming were resolved from the DNA. In this sample the table shows some 1.5 million clones, nearly 99% of which occur a single time. The leading ten clones occupy around 0.45% of the sample.

The sequenced sample was naive CD4+ T cells sorted from blood. This specimen's cell subset or site label, per the study, means: CD45RA+ positively selected. Rearrangement joined TRBV18 to TRBJ2-7; TRBD2 lines up with 7 middle nucleotides. The sequence was obtained from a man under 40 in good health. The nucleotide sequence reads as follows: TGTGCCAGCTCACCGGGGGGGTACGAGCAGTACTTC. Its translation is CASSPGGYEQYF.